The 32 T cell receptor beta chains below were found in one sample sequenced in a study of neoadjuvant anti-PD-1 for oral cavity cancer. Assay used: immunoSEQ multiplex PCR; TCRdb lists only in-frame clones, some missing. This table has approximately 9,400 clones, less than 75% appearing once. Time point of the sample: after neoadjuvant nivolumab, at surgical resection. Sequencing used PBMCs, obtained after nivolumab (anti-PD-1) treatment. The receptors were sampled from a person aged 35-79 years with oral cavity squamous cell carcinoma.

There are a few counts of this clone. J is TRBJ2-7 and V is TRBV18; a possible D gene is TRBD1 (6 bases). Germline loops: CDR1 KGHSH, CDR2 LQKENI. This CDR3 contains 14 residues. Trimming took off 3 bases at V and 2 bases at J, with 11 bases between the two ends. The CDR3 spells CASSPDRQAYEQYF. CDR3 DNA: TGTGCCAGCTCACCTGACCGACAGGCCTACGAGCAGTACTTC.

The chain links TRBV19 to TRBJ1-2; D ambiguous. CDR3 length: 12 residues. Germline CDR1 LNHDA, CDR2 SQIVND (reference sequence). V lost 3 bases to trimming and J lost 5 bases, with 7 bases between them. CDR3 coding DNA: TGTGCCAGTAGTATTTCATCGTATGGCTACACCTTC. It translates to CASSISSYGYTF.

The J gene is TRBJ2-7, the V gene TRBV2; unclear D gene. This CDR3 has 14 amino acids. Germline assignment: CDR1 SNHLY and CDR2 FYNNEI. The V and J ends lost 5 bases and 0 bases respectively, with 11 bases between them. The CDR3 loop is CASSYDSSSYEQYF. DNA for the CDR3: TGTGCCAGCAGTTACGACTCAAGCTCCTACGAGCAGTACTTC.

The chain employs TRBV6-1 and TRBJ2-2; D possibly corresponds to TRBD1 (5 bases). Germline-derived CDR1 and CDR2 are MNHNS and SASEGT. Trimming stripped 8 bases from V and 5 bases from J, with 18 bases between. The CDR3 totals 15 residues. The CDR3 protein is CASLPAGMETGELFF. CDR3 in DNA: TGTGCCAGCCTCCCTGCAGGGATGGAAACCGGGGAGCTGTTTTTT.

This CDR3 is CASSSGTGRIEQYF. Written as DNA, the CDR3 is TGTGCCAGCAGTTCCGGGACAGGAAGGATCGAGCAGTACTTC. This sequence joins TRBV27 and TRBJ2-7, with 8 bases fitting TRBD1. The junction had 8 bases not matched to a gene; V was cut back by 4 bases and J by 6 bases. This CDR3 has 14 residues. Looked up from germline, CDR1 is MNHEY and CDR2 is SMNVEV (reference sequence).

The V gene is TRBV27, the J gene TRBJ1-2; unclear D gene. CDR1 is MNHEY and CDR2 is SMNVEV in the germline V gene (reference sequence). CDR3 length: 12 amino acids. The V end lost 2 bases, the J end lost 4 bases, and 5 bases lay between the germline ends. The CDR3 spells CASSLRGYGYTF. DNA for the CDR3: TGTGCCAGCAGTTTACGGGGCTATGGCTACACCTTC.

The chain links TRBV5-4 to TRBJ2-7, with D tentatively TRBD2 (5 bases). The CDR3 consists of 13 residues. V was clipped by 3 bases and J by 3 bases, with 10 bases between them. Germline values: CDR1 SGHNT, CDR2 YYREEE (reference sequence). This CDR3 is CASSWTLGYEQYF. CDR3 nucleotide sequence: TGTGCCAGCAGCTGGACTCTGGGCTACGAGCAGTACTTC.

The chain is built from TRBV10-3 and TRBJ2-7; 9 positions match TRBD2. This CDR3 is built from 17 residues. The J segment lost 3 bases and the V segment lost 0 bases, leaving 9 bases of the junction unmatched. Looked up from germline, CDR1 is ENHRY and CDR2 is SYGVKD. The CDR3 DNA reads TGTGCCATCAGTGAGTCGATGGGTGCTAGCGGGAACTACGAGCAGTACTTC. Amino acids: CAISESMGASGNYEQYF.

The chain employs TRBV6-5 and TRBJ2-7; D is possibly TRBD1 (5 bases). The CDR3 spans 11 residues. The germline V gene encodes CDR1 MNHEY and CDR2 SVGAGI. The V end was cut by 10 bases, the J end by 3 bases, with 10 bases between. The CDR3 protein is CATFRDYEQYF. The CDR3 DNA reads TGTGCCACCTTCAGGGACTACGAGCAGTACTTC.

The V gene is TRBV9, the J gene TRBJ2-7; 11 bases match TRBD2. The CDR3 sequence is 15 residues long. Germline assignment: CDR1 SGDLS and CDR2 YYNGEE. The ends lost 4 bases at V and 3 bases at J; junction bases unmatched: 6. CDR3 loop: CASSSSTSGIYEQYF. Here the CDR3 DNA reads TGTGCCAGCAGCTCGTCGACTAGCGGGATCTACGAGCAGTACTTC.

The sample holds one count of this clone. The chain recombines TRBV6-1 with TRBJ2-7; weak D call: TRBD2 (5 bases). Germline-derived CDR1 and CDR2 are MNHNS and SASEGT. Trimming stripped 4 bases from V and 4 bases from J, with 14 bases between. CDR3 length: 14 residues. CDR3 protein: CASSVVWESYEQYF. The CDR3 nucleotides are TGTGCCAGCAGTGTAGTTTGGGAGTCGTACGAGCAGTACTTC.

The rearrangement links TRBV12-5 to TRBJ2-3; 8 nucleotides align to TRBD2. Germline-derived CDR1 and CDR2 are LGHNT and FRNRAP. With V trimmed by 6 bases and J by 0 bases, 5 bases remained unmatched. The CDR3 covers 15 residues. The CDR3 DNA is TGTGCTAGTGGGCGGGGGGCCTCTAGCACAGATACGCAGTATTTT. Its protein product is CASGRGASSTDTQYF.

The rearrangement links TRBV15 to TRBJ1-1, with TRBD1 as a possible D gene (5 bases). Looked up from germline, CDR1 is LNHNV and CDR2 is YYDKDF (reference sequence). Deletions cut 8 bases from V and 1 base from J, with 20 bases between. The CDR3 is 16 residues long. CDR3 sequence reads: CATAWGREKSNTEAFF. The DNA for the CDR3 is TGTGCCACCGCCTGGGGGAGGGAAAAATCGAACACTGAAGCTTTCTTT.

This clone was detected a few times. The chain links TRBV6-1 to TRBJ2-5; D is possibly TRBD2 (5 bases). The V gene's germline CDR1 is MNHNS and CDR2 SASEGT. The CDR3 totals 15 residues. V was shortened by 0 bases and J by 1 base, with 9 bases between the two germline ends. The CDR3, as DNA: TGTGCCAGCAGTGAAGCGTCGGGGTTCCAAGAGACCCAGTACTTC. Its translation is CASSEASGFQETQYF.

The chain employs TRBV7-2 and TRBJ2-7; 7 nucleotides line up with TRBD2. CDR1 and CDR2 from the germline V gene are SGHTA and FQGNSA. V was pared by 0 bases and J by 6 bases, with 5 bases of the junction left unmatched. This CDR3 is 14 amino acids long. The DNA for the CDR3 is TGTGCCAGCAGCTTAGCGCGGGAGCGCTTCGAGCAGTACTTC. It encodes CASSLARERFEQYF.

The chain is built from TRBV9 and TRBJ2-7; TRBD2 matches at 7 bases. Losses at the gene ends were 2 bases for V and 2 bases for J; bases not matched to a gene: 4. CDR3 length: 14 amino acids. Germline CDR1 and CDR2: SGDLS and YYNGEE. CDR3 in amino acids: CASSVWEGAYEQYF. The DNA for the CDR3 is TGTGCCAGCAGCGTGTGGGAGGGTGCCTACGAGCAGTACTTC.

CDR3 in DNA: TGTGCCAGCAAAGAGGGGAGATGGGTGAACACTGAAGCTTTCTTT. Translated, it gives CASKEGRWVNTEAFF. The chain combines TRBV27 with TRBJ1-1; the D gene is possibly TRBD1 (5 bases). The germline V and J ends were trimmed by 7 bases and 0 bases, with 15 bases remaining between them. CDR3 size: 15 residues. The germline V gene encodes CDR1 MNHEY and CDR2 SMNVEV (reference sequence).

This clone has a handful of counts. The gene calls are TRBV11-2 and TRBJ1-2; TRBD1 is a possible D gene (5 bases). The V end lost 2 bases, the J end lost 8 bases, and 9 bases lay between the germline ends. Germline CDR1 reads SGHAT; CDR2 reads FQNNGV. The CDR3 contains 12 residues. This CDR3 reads CASSLRGGGYTF. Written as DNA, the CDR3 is TGTGCCAGCAGCTTAAGGGGCGGGGGCTACACCTTC.

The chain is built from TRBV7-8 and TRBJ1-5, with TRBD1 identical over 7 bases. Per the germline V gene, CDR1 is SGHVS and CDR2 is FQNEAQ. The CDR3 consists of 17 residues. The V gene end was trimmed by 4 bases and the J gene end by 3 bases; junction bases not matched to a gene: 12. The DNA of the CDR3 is TGTGCCAGCAGCTACCCACCGGGACAGCAACTCAATCAGCCCCAGCATTTT. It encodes CASSYPPGQQLNQPQHF.

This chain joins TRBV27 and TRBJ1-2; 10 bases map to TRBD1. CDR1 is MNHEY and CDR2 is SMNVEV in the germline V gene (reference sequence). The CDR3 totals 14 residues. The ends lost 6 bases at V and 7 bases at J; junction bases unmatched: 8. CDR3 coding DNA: TGTGCCAGCAGCCGACCCGGACAGGGGGTTGGCTACACCTTC. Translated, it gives CASSRPGQGVGYTF.

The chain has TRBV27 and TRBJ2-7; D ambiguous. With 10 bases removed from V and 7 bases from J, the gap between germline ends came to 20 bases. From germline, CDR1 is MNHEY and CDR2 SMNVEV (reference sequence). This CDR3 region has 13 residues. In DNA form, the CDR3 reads TGTGCCACTAAGAGTCTACAAACGGGTGAGCAGTACTTC. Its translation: CATKSLQTGEQYF.

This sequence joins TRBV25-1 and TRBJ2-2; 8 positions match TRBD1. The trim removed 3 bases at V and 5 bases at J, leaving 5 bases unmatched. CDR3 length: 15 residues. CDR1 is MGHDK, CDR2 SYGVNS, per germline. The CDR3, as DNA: TGTGCCAGCAGTGATTTTCGGACAGGGACCGGGGAGCTGTTTTTT. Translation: CASSDFRTGTGELFF.

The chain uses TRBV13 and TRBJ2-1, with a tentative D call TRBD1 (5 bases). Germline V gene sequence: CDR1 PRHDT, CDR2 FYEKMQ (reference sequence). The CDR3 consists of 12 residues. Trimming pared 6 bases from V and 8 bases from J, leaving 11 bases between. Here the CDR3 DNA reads TGTGCCAGCAGTCCCGACAGCCATGAGCAGTTCTTC. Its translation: CASSPDSHEQFF.

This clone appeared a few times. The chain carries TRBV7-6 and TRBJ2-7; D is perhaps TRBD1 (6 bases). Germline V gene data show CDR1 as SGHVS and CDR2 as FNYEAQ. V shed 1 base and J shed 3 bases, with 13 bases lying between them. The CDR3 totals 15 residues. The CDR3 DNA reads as TGTGCCAGCAGCTTAGGGGGGCATAAGATCTACGAGCAGTACTTC. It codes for CASSLGGHKIYEQYF.

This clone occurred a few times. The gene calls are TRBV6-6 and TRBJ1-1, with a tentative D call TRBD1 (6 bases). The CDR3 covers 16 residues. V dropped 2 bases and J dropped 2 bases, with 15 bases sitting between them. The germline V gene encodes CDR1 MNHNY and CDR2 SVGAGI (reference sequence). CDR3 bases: TGTGCCAGCAGTTACGGAACGGGACACCTAAACACTGAAGCTTTCTTT. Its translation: CASSYGTGHLNTEAFF.

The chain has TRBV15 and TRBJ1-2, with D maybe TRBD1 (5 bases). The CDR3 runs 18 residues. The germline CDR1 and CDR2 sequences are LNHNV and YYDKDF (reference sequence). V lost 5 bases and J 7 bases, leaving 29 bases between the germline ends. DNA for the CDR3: TGTGCCACCAGCGGGGGAATAGGGTTAAGTGGTTGGAGCGGTGGCTACACCTTC. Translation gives CATSGGIGLSGWSGGYTF.

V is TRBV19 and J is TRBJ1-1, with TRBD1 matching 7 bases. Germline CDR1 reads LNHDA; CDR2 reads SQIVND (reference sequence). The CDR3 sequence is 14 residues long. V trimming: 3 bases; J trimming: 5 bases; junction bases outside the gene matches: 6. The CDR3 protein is CASSMSQGGTEAFF. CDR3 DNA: TGTGCCAGTAGTATGTCCCAGGGGGGAACTGAAGCTTTCTTT.

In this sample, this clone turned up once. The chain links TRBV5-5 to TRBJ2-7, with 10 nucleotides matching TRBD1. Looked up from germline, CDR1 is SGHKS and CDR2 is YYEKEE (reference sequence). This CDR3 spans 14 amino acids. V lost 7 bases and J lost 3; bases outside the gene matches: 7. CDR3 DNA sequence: TGTGCCAGCGGACCGGGACAGGGGATCTACGAGCAGTACTTC. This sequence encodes CASGPGQGIYEQYF. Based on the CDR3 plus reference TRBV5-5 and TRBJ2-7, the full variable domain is DAGVTQSPTHLIKTRGQQVTLRCSPISGHKSVSWYQQVLGQGPQFIFQYYEKEERGRGNFPDRFSARQFPNYSSELNVNALLLGDSALYLCASGPGQGIYEQYFGPGTRLTVT.

CDR3 loop: CASSLAGRGYQPQHF. The CDR3 DNA reads as TGTGCCAGCAGCTTAGCCGGCAGGGGCTATCAGCCCCAGCATTTT. This chain uses TRBV11-2 with TRBJ1-5; perhaps TRBD1 as D (6 bases). V lost 1 base to trimming and J lost 5 bases, with 12 bases between them. The CDR3 covers 15 residues. The germline gives CDR1 SGHAT, CDR2 FQNNGV.

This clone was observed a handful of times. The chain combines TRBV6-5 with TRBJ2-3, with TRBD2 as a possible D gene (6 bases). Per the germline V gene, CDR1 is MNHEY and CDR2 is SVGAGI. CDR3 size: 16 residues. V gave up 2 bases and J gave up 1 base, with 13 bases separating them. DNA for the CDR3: TGTGCCAGCAGTTACGTCTCGGCTAGCGGCACAGATACGCAGTATTTT. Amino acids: CASSYVSASGTDTQYF.

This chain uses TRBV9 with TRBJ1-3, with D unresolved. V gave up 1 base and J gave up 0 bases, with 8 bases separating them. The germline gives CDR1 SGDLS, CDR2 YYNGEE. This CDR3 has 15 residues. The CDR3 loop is CASSVKSGSGNTIYF. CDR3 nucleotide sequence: TGTGCCAGCAGCGTAAAATCAGGCTCTGGAAACACCATATATTTT.

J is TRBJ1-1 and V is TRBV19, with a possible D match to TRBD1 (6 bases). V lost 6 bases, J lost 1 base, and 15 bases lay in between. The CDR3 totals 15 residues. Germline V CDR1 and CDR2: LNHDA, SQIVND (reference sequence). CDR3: CASRHGRGANTEAFF. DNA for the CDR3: TGTGCCAGTAGACACGGGAGGGGGGCGAACACTGAAGCTTTCTTT.